This T cell receptor beta chain was sequenced in a study of blood T cells in healthy people across ages. Turning to the study itself: Capture by template switching was about one barcoded beta molecule per two T cells. Study results and limitations: Changes seen in expanded clonotypes were possibly confounded by donor CMV status left unknown. Aged donors had fewer naive CD4+ cells and lower diversity than long-lived donors.

The second PCR ran about 6 to 12 cycles with a sample-barcoded 5' primer and J-beta primers. TCRdb passed the 5' RACE reads through MiXCR, listing each CDR3 protein once. Altogether 650,000 to 800,000 distinct CDR3 sequences are present, more than 40% being singletons, with the ten largest covering approximately 20%. With respect to this clonotype: Its antigen is undetermined.

The clonotype comes from a man aged 60 to 75 in good health. The sample taken for sequencing was blood.

CDR3 amino acids: CSVHQAGTSGASSYNEQFF. CDR3 in DNA: TGCAGCGTCCATCAAGCCGGGACTAGCGGGGCAAGCTCCTACAATGAGCAGTTCTTC. The genes are TRBV29-1 and TRBJ2-1; 13 nucleotides match TRBD2. CDR3 size: 19 residues. Germline V CDR1 and CDR2: SQVTM, ANQGSEA. Germline trimming cut 6 bases from V and 0 bases from J; bases unmatched to any gene: 14.